These T cell receptor beta chains were read from a single sample in a study of T cell changes during pregnancy in multiple sclerosis. Repertoires were generated with immunoSEQ multiplex PCR, while TCRdb's copy carries only in-frame clones and drops some. The sample carries tens of thousands of clones, 93% recorded once. The input for sequencing was CD8+ T cells from peripheral blood mononuclear cells, taken in the second trimester of pregnancy. The receptors were gathered from a female donor with multiple sclerosis, enrolled in a pregnancy study. CDR3s leave out the opening cysteine and the closing phenylalanine or tryptophan.

V gene: TRBV9
J gene: TRBJ2-2
CDR3 protein: ASSSWETGELF

V gene: TRBV30
J gene: TRBJ1-1
CDR3 protein: AWIRGDTEAF

V gene: TRBV4-1
J gene: TRBJ2-7
CDR3 protein: ASSQDSRDSKY

V gene: TRBV27
J gene: TRBJ2-1
CDR3 protein: ASSLILAGGPGNEQF

V gene: TRBV5-4
J gene: TRBJ1-5
CDR3 protein: ASSQEGGQPQH

V gene: TRBV15
J gene: TRBJ1-4
CDR3 protein: ATSREVGGLTNEKLF

V gene: TRBV2
J gene: TRBJ1-6
CDR3 protein: ASSGGIENSPLH

V gene: TRBV5-1
J gene: TRBJ1-2
CDR3 protein: ASSLEQGPLRYGYT

V gene: TRBV10-3
J gene: TRBJ1-1
CDR3 protein: AISESPTGINTEAF

V gene: TRBV4-2
J gene: TRBJ2-1
CDR3 protein: ASSQDPLAGGLINEQF